The 31 T cell receptor beta chains reported below all come from one sample, sequenced in a study of cytomegalovirus exposure and HLA in healthy donors. Primers: 60 Vbeta forward and 13 Jbeta reverse. Only in-frame clones appear in the TCRdb table, and some are missing; sequencing was by immunoSEQ multiplex PCR. Of around 75,000 clones in the sample, approximately 78% were seen once. The sample taken for sequencing was PBMCs. The receptors come from a man in his forties or fifties in good health and CMV-seronegative.

In regard to this clone: One junction end does not reproduce the germline sequence, and a read error may be involved. Different DNA sequences within this sample yield the same CDR3. The chain joins TRBV18 to TRBJ1-2; D remains ambiguous. The CDR3 consists of 13 residues. CDR1 and CDR2 (germline): KGHSH, LQKENI. In nucleotides, the CDR3 is TGTGCCAGCTCACCGGGTAATAACTACGGCTACACCTTC. This codes for CASSPGNNYGYTF.

The chain recombines TRBV15 with TRBJ1-4, with 8 bases that match TRBD1. Looked up from germline, CDR1 is LNHNV and CDR2 is YYDKDF (reference sequence). CDR3 length: 16 residues. V lost 0 bases to trimming and J lost 5 bases; unmatched junction nucleotides: 5. CDR3 in amino acids: CATSREQGEQNEKLFF. The CDR3 DNA is TGTGCCACCAGCAGAGAACAGGGGGAACAAAATGAAAAACTGTTTTTT. Full variable domain (missing parts from reference TRBV15 and TRBJ1-4): DAMVIQNPRYQVTQFGKPVTLSCSQTLNHNVMYWYQQKSSQAPKLLFHYYDKDFNNEADTPDNFQSRRPNTSFCFLDIRSPGLGDTAMYLCATSREQGEQNEKLFFGSGTQLSVL.

J is TRBJ1-3 and V is TRBV21-1; the D segment call TRBD1 is taken from the table without a DNA check. TRBV21-1 is noted as a pseudogene. The CDR3 has 17 residues. CDR3 sequence reads: CASSSRQQTLAGNTIYF. CDR3 coding DNA: TGTGCCAGCAGCTCGAGACAGCAGACTTTAGCTGGAAACACCATATATTTT.

The DNA for the CDR3 is TGTGCCAGCAGTTACGTCCTAGCGGGGGGCAACAACGAGCAGTACTTC. As protein: CASSYVLAGGNNEQYF. The chain recombines TRBV6-5 with TRBJ2-7, with 11 bases identical to TRBD2. CDR1 MNHEY and CDR2 SVGAGI come from the germline V gene. Unmatched junction bases numbered 8, after V lost 2 bases and J lost 5 bases. CDR3 length: 16 residues.

The chain is built from TRBV6-5 and TRBJ1-2; D call uncertain. Germline CDR1 and CDR2: MNHEY and SVGAGI. This CDR3 is built from 12 residues. Trimming stripped 6 bases from V and 6 bases from J, with 11 bases between. The CDR3 sequence is CASSRESNGYTF. The CDR3 DNA follows: TGTGCCAGCAGCCGAGAGAGCAATGGCTACACCTTC.

V is TRBV19 and J is TRBJ2-7; 8 nucleotides match TRBD1. CDR3 length equals 13 residues. The germline CDR1 and CDR2 sequences are LNHDA and SQIVND (reference sequence). Losses at the gene ends were 5 bases for V and 5 bases for J; bases not matched to a gene: 5. The CDR3 DNA reads TGTGCCAGTAGTCTAGGACAGGGTAACGAGCAGTACTTC. It encodes CASSLGQGNEQYF.

For this clone: A junction end diverges from the germline sequence, so it may reflect a read error. V and J are TRBV5-4 and TRBJ2-7; D possibly corresponds to TRBD1 (6 bases). CDR3 size: 15 residues. From germline, CDR1 is SGHNT and CDR2 YYREEE (reference sequence). CDR3 in amino acids: CASSLDSKSSYEQYF. CDR3 bases: TGTGCCAGCAGTTTGGACAGTAAAAGCTCCTACGAGCAGTACTTC. The full variable domain, in which reference TRBV5-4 and TRBJ2-7 provide the parts outside the CDR3, is ETGVTQSPTHLIKTRGQQVTLRCSSQSGHNTVSWYQQALGQGPQFIFQYYREEENGRGNFPPRFSGLQFPNYSSELNVNALELDDSALYLCASSLDSKSSYEQYFGPGTRLTVT.

This clone was seen only once. The chain recombines TRBV28 with TRBJ2-5; D is perhaps TRBD2 (5 bases). The germline V gene encodes CDR1 MDHEN and CDR2 SYDVKM. V was pared by 6 bases and J by 1 base, with 12 bases between. The CDR3 runs 14 residues. The CDR3 region has the DNA TGTGCCAGCAGCCTAGCCGGGCTCCAAGAGACCCAGTACTTC. This translates into CASSLAGLQETQYF.

This clone turned up a few times. The rearrangement uses TRBV7-2 and TRBJ1-6; 7 bases line up with TRBD1. Germline V CDR1 and CDR2: SGHTA, FQGNSA. The CDR3 spans 15 residues. J was trimmed by 8 bases and V by 4 bases; bases with no gene match: 8. The chain's CDR3 is CASSYEVQGYSPLHF. As DNA, the CDR3 is TGTGCCAGCAGCTACGAGGTACAGGGGTATTCACCCCTCCACTTT. The full variable domain, rest sourced from reference TRBV7-2 and TRBJ1-6, is GAGVSQSPSNKVTEKGKDVELRCDPISGHTALYWYRQSLGQGLEFLIYFQGNSAPDKSGLPSDRFSAERTGGSVSTLTIQRTQQEDSAVYLCASSYEVQGYSPLHFGNGTRLTVT.

This chain uses TRBV6-5 with TRBJ1-2, with TRBD1 as a possible D gene (5 bases). Germline CDR1 is MNHEY and CDR2 is SVGAGI. The CDR3 totals 13 residues. V dropped 9 bases and J dropped 8 bases, with 19 bases sitting between them. CDR3 in amino acids: CASSPPGKGGYTF. The CDR3, as DNA: TGTGCCAGTTCCCCCCCAGGGAAAGGGGGCTACACCTTC.

The chain couples TRBV25-1 to TRBJ2-1; D might be TRBD1 (6 bases). The CDR3 has 13 amino acids. V dropped 4 bases and J dropped 7 bases, with 11 bases sitting between them. CDR1 and CDR2 from the germline V gene are MGHDK and SYGVNS. The CDR3 here is CASSGSTGNEQFF. The CDR3 bases are TGTGCCAGCAGTGGATCGACAGGTAATGAGCAGTTCTTC.

The chain links TRBV28 to TRBJ1-4; D possibly corresponds to TRBD1 (6 bases). V gave up 8 bases and J gave up 8 bases, with 18 bases separating them. In germline, CDR1 is MDHEN, CDR2 SYDVKM. The CDR3 loop spans 14 amino acids. This CDR3 is CASHWGGAKEKLFF. The CDR3 bases are TGTGCCAGCCATTGGGGGGGCGCAAAGGAAAAACTGTTTTTT.

The chain combines TRBV4-1 with TRBJ2-2, with D possibly being TRBD1 (6 bases). Germline CDR1 is MGHRA and CDR2 is YSYEKL. V was shortened by 3 bases and J by 7 bases, with 12 bases between the two germline ends. The CDR3 consists of 14 residues. CDR3 nucleotide sequence: TGCGCCAGCAGCCACCAAAGGGGACACGGGGAGCTGTTTTTT. As protein: CASSHQRGHGELFF.

The chain couples TRBV6-4 to TRBJ2-1; 9 bases are shared with TRBD1. The CDR3 covers 13 residues. Germline CDR1 reads MRHNA; CDR2 reads SNTAGT. With V trimmed by 3 bases and J by 6 bases, 0 bases remained unmatched. The CDR3 spells CASSEGQGNEQFF. CDR3 coding DNA: TGTGCCAGCAGTGAGGGACAGGGCAATGAGCAGTTCTTC.

V gene TRBV7-3 combines with J gene TRBJ1-1, with D unresolved. V dropped 1 base and J dropped 6 bases, with 9 bases sitting between them. CDR1 and CDR2 (germline): SGHTA, FQGTGA. The length of the CDR3 is 13 residues. DNA for the CDR3: TGTGCCAGCAGCTTAAGGTTACGGGCTGAAGCTTTCTTT. Translation: CASSLRLRAEAFF.

The gene calls are TRBV6-1 and TRBJ2-6; 8 bases agree with TRBD1. In germline, CDR1 is MNHNS, CDR2 SASEGT. This CDR3 region has 16 residues. J lost 4 bases, V lost 4 bases, and 6 bases had no gene match. The CDR3 coding sequence is TGTGCCAGCAGTGCAAGACAGGGGAGCGGGGCCAACGTCCTGACTTTC. Translation gives CASSARQGSGANVLTF.

The chain has TRBV5-1 and TRBJ1-5; 8 bases agree with TRBD1. Germline loops: CDR1 SGHRS, CDR2 YFSETQ. Trimming took 2 bases from V and 4 from J; bases not matched to a gene: 5. The length of the CDR3 is 15 residues. CDR3 sequence (DNA): TGCGCCAGCAGCTTCCAGGGGGCCCCTAATCAGCCCCAGCATTTT. Its translation is CASSFQGAPNQPQHF.

This clone showed up just once. V is TRBV18 and J is TRBJ1-5; D gene ambiguous. Trimming pared 3 bases from V and 0 bases from J, leaving 9 bases between. Germline lookup yields CDR1 KGHSH and CDR2 LQKENI. The CDR3 runs 15 residues. The CDR3 region has the DNA TGTGCCAGCTCACCGAAGAGATATAGCAATCAGCCCCAGCATTTT. It specifies CASSPKRYSNQPQHF.

This clone was seen only once. The chain links TRBV25-1 to TRBJ2-7; D not certain. Germline V gives CDR1 MGHDK, CDR2 SYGVNS. Deletions cut 1 base from V and 6 bases from J, with 10 bases between. This CDR3 contains 13 residues. For the CDR3, the DNA is TGTGCCAGCAGTGAATCCGGGTTAGGCGAGCAGTACTTC. It is translated as CASSESGLGEQYF.

CDR3 nucleotides: TGTGCCAGCTCACCATCCACGACCGGGACAGGGAGTAGCTATGGCTACACCTTC. Its protein is CASSPSTTGTGSSYGYTF. The V call is TRBV18, the J call TRBJ1-2; TRBD1 matches at 9 bases. The V and J ends lost 2 bases and 4 bases, in that order; junction bases with no gene match: 14. Germline CDR1 reads KGHSH; CDR2 reads LQKENI. This CDR3 region has 18 residues.

This chain joins TRBV7-2 and TRBJ2-5; the D is unclear. Looked up from germline, CDR1 is SGHTA and CDR2 is FQGNSA. The CDR3 is 14 amino acids. Trimming shortened V by 1 base and J by 7 bases, and 13 bases separated the two germline ends. The CDR3 DNA sequence: TGTGCCAGCAGCTTAGATCCGGCGACGGGGACCCAGTACTTC. Its protein product is CASSLDPATGTQYF.

The chain recombines TRBV15 with TRBJ1-3; no reliable D call. Germline CDR1 and CDR2: LNHNV and YYDKDF (reference sequence). This CDR3 has 15 amino acids. With 1 base removed from V and 8 bases from J, the gap between germline ends came to 15 bases. CDR3 region: CATSRGLQTGDTIYF. Here the CDR3 DNA reads TGTGCCACCAGCAGAGGTCTACAGACCGGTGACACCATATATTTT.

CDR3 sequence (DNA): TGCGCCAGCAGCCAACCGCGGGACGACTCTGGAAACACCATATATTTT. Its protein is CASSQPRDDSGNTIYF. The chain is built from TRBV4-1 and TRBJ1-3; tentative D call: TRBD1 (5 bases). Germline CDR1 reads MGHRA; CDR2 reads YSYEKL. V shed 2 bases and J shed 0 bases, with 11 bases lying between them. The CDR3 loop spans 16 amino acids.

The chain couples TRBV2 to TRBJ2-4; D may be TRBD2 (5 bases). The CDR3 consists of 14 residues. The V and J ends lost 2 bases and 6 bases respectively, with 11 bases between them. The germline V gene encodes CDR1 SNHLY and CDR2 FYNNEI. The CDR3 protein is CASSERPRGNIQYF. The DNA for the CDR3 is TGTGCCAGCAGTGAAAGGCCACGGGGAAACATTCAGTACTTC. Looking up the rest from reference TRBV2 and TRBJ2-4 gives the full variable domain: EPEVTQTPSHQVTQMGQEVILRCVPISNHLYFYWYRQILGQKVEFLVSFYNNEISEKSEIFDDQFSVERPDGSNFTLKIRSTKLEDSAMYFCASSERPRGNIQYFGAGTRLSVL.

This clone was picked up one time. The chain uses TRBV5-1 and TRBJ2-2; D is unclear. The germline V and J ends were trimmed by 0 bases and 1 base, with 7 bases remaining between them. The length of the CDR3 is 15 residues. Germline V lookup: CDR1 SGHRS, CDR2 YFSETQ. The CDR3 DNA is TGCGCCAGCAGCTTGGCCGGGTTGAACACCGGGGAGCTGTTTTTT. Amino acids: CASSLAGLNTGELFF.

The rearrangement links TRBV7-9 to TRBJ1-4; D not certain. V was cut by 0 bases and J by 0 bases, with 11 bases left in between. Germline V gives CDR1 SEHNR, CDR2 FQNEAQ (reference sequence). The CDR3 is made up of 17 amino acids. CDR3 nucleotide sequence: TGTGCCAGCAGCTTAGCGGCGACGGGTGCAACTAATGAAAAACTGTTTTTT. This translates into CASSLAATGATNEKLFF.

The chain uses TRBV11-1 and TRBJ2-1; TRBD1 is a possible D gene (5 bases). Germline CDR1 reads SGHAT; CDR2 reads FQDESV (reference sequence). CDR3 length: 15 amino acids. V lost 5 bases and J 0 bases, leaving 11 bases between the germline ends. CDR3 in amino acids: CASSPRQSSYNEQFF. The CDR3 coding sequence is TGTGCCAGCAGCCCAAGACAGAGCTCCTACAATGAGCAGTTCTTC.

This clone turned up a few times. The chain employs TRBV6-5 and TRBJ2-1; TRBD2 agrees at 9 bases. V was pared by 4 bases and J by 4 bases, with 2 bases of the junction left unmatched. CDR3 size: 14 residues. CDR1 and CDR2 from the germline V gene are MNHEY and SVGAGI. CDR3 nucleotide sequence: TGTGCCAGCAGTTCCAGCGGGGGGTACAATGAGCAGTTCTTC. It codes for CASSSSGGYNEQFF.

The CDR3 reads CASSLDRVSNSPLHF. The CDR3 coding sequence is TGTGCCAGCAGCCTCGACAGGGTTAGTAATTCACCCCTCCACTTT. V usage is TRBV6-1 and J usage is TRBJ1-6; TRBD1 matches at 7 bases. This CDR3 has 15 residues. V dropped 6 bases and J dropped 6; count of bases not matched to a gene: 8. Germline V gene data show CDR1 as MNHNS and CDR2 as SASEGT.

The chain couples TRBV7-9 to TRBJ2-7; the match to TRBD1 covers 9 bases. There are 12 residues in the CDR3. From germline, CDR1 is SEHNR and CDR2 FQNEAQ (reference sequence). The CDR3, as DNA: TGTTCCACCGGACAGGGGAGCTACGAGCAGTACTTC. Translation: CSTGQGSYEQYF.

The CDR3 nucleotides are TGTGCCAGCAGCGTAGGAAGCGGGCTCCCTCGGGAGCAGTACTTC. This codes for CASSVGSGLPREQYF. V usage is TRBV9 and J usage is TRBJ2-7; D possibly corresponds to TRBD2 (6 bases). Per the germline V gene, CDR1 is SGDLS and CDR2 is YYNGEE. The V end lost 0 bases, the J end lost 7 bases, and 17 bases lay between the germline ends. The CDR3 totals 15 residues. Using reference TRBV9 and TRBJ2-7 for the parts outside the CDR3, the full variable domain is DSGVTQTPKHLITATGQRVTLRCSPRSGDLSVYWYQQSLDQGLQFLIQYYNGEERAKGNILERFSAQQFPDLHSELNLSSLELGDSALYFCASSVGSGLPREQYFGPGTRLTVT.